This is a list of T cell receptor beta chains from one sample in a study of T cells in Graves' hyperthyroidism and ophthalmopathy. TCRdb redid the calling of the multiplex PCR reads with MiXCR, one entry per CDR3 protein. Of around 300,000 distinct CDR3 sequences listed, approximately 15% are singletons. Sequenced: blood. The receptors derive from a woman aged 30 to 39 with Graves' hyperthyroidism. Each CDR3 is given with its conserved first and last residue. The D gene is left open where the match is weak. The size field is filled for only some rows; it gives once, few, many or a size class.

CDR3 DNA | CDR3 protein | D gene | J gene | clone size | V gene
TGCAGTGCCAGGGAGGAGGGACGCAGGCTGGGCGACGAGCAGTACTTC | CSAREEGRRLGDEQYF | NA | TRBJ2-7 | many | TRBV20-1
TGTGCCAGCAGCGTAGGAGGGACCGGAGGCTACACCTTC | CASSVGGTGGYTF | NA | TRBJ1-2 | few | TRBV9
TGTGCCAGCAGTTATCAGGGGGGGGCAGGAGGCTACACCTTC | CASSYQGGAGGYTF | TRBD1 | TRBJ1-2 | many | TRBV6-1
TGCAGCCCCGGGACAGGGGTCTACAATGAGCAGTTCTTC | CSPGTGVYNEQFF | TRBD1 | TRBJ2-1 | NA | TRBV20-1
TGTGCCAGCCTAGCGGCCCGCTACGAGCAGTACTTC | CASLAARYEQYF | TRBD2 | TRBJ2-7 | many | TRBV2
TGTGCCACCAGTGACAGACTAGCGGGAGGTCGAGATACGCAGTATTTT | CATSDRLAGGRDTQYF | TRBD2 | TRBJ2-3 | many | TRBV24-1
TGTGCCAGCAGCTTCGCGGGGTTCGGACAGGGACCGTTTACTACTTTCTACGAGCAGTACTTC | CASSFAGFGQGPFTTFYEQYF | TRBD1 | TRBJ2-7 | few | TRBV11-3
TGCAGTGCTCGAGCGGATACCGGGGAGCTGTTTTTT | CSARADTGELFF | NA | TRBJ2-2 | many | TRBV20-1
TGTGCCAGCAGCCTGGATACAGGGCCGGGTTCACCCCTCCACTTT | CASSLDTGPGSPLHF | NA | TRBJ1-6 | many | TRBV6-1
TGTGCCAGTAGTATTACCCATCTCCAGGCAGATACGCAGTATTTT | CASSITHLQADTQYF | NA | TRBJ2-3 | few | TRBV19
TGTGCCAGCAGCATTCCCGGGACAGCAAAAGAGACCCAGTACTTC | CASSIPGTAKETQYF | TRBD1 | TRBJ2-5 | NA | TRBV9
TGTGCCAGCAGTGAACAGCCCCAGCCCCAGCATTTT | CASSEQPQPQHF | NA | TRBJ1-5 | many | TRBV28
TGTGCCAGCAGCCAAGACGGGGAGCTAGCGGGAGTCAATGAGCAGTTCTTC | CASSQDGELAGVNEQFF | TRBD2 | TRBJ2-1 | NA | TRBV4-2
TGTGCCAGCAGGGAAAGACTAGCGGGAGAGCTGTTTTTT | CASRERLAGELFF | TRBD2 | TRBJ2-2 | NA | TRBV2
TGTGCCAGCAGCCAACAATCCGGGGCAGCAGGAAACACCATATATTTT | CASSQQSGAAGNTIYF | NA | TRBJ1-3 | NA | TRBV3-1
TGTGCCAGCAGGTCTAACAGGGCCACTGAAGCTTTCTTT | CASRSNRATEAFF | NA | TRBJ1-1 | NA | TRBV11-1
TGCAGTGCTAGAGAGGAGACAGGTAGAATCTGGCCCCAGCATTTT | CSAREETGRIWPQHF | NA | TRBJ1-5 | few | TRBV20-1
TGCAGTGCTAGACCCGCGGACGTTGACAATCAGCCCCAGCATTTT | CSARPADVDNQPQHF | NA | TRBJ1-5 | NA | TRBV20-1
TGCGCCAGCAGCTCCTCAGAGGGGGAGACCCAGTACTTC | CASSSSEGETQYF | NA | TRBJ2-5 | NA | TRBV5-1
TGTGCCAGCACTCGGGGACCCAGGGTGCTGGAGCAGTTCTTC | CASTRGPRVLEQFF | NA | TRBJ2-1 | many | TRBV11-2
TGTGCCAGCAGCTCCGGACCCTCCAAGAATTCACCCCTCCACTTT | CASSSGPSKNSPLHF | NA | TRBJ1-6 | NA | TRBV7-2
TGTGCCAGCAGTGCCCTTGGCGGGAGGAGCTCCTACGAGCAGTACTTC | CASSALGGRSSYEQYF | TRBD2 | TRBJ2-7 | many | TRBV28
TGCGCCAGCAGCTTGGCCGTAGGGTTTTCTGGAAACACCATATATTTT | CASSLAVGFSGNTIYF | NA | TRBJ1-3 | NA | TRBV5-1
TGTGCCAGCAGCTTAGACACAGATACGCAGTATTTT | CASSLDTDTQYF | NA | TRBJ2-3 | many | TRBV7-2
TGTGCCAGCAGTGACGGGGCCGTTGCAGATACGCAGTATTTT | CASSDGAVADTQYF | NA | TRBJ2-3 | few | TRBV6-1
TGTGCCAGCAGTGAATTGGACAGATACACTGAAGCTTTCTTT | CASSELDRYTEAFF | NA | TRBJ1-1 | many | TRBV6-1
TGCAGTGCTAGAGTGGGGTCAGGCACTGAAGCTTTCTTT | CSARVGSGTEAFF | NA | TRBJ1-1 | many | TRBV20-1
TGTGCCAGCAGTTACTCGAGAACAGGACCCGAAGCTTTCTTT | CASSYSRTGPEAFF | NA | TRBJ1-1 | many | TRBV6-2/TRBV6-3
TGCGCCAGCAGTGGGACTCCCGATGGGGAGCAGTTCTTC | CASSGTPDGEQFF | NA | TRBJ2-1 | NA | TRBV10-1
TGTGCCAGCACCCAGGGGACAGGCAATCAGCCCCAGCATTTT | CASTQGTGNQPQHF | TRBD1 | TRBJ1-5 | few | TRBV13
TGTGCCAGCGTATCGGGGGCTTACAATGAGCAGTTCTTC | CASVSGAYNEQFF | NA | TRBJ2-1 | many | TRBV27
TGTGCCAGCAGCCCCCTGGGGGGGGCAGGGTCGCACGAGCAGTACTTC | CASSPLGGAGSHEQYF | NA | TRBJ2-7 | many | TRBV11-2
TGTGCCAGCAGCATACAGATATTACCGGACAGGGAAGACGGAGAGACCCAGTACTTC | CASSIQILPDREDGETQYF | TRBD1 | TRBJ2-5 | few | TRBV6-2/TRBV6-3
TGCAGTGCTAGAACTACTCTGGGGGAGGGCCGAGGCAAAAACATTCAGTACTTC | CSARTTLGEGRGKNIQYF | TRBD2 | TRBJ2-4 | few | TRBV20-1
TGTGCCAGTAGTATAGCGACGGGGCGGGATCAGCCCCAGCATTTT | CASSIATGRDQPQHF | NA | TRBJ1-5 | NA | TRBV19
TGTGCCAGCAGCCAAGAGGGAGGACTAGCGGGAGTCATGCGCACGCAGTATTTT | CASSQEGGLAGVMRTQYF | TRBD2 | TRBJ2-3 | NA | TRBV3-1
TGCAGTGCTAGAGGTGGGGGTCATGAGCAGTTCTTC | CSARGGGHEQFF | NA | TRBJ2-1 | many | TRBV20-1
TGTGCCAGCAAGGGACGGACGATCGGGGAGCTGTTTTTT | CASKGRTIGELFF | NA | TRBJ2-2 | many | TRBV12-3/TRBV12-4
TGTGCCAGCACCAGGGCCGGACTAGCGGGAGGTAATGAGCAGTTCTTC | CASTRAGLAGGNEQFF | TRBD2 | TRBJ2-1 | NA | TRBV28
TGTGCCAGCAGTGTTGAGGGACTAGCGGGGACGAACACCGGGGAGCTGTTTTTT | CASSVEGLAGTNTGELFF | TRBD2 | TRBJ2-2 | NA | TRBV6-1